This is a list of T cell receptor beta chains from one sample in a study of blood T cell repertoires in COVID-19. Sequencing used immunoSEQ multiplex PCR; TCRdb keeps in-frame clones, though not all of them. The table lists approximately 300,000 clones, around 90% of them singletons. Sequenced sample: peripheral blood. The receptors here all came from a woman aged 30 to 39 with COVID-19, enrolled during active disease. The CDR3 runs from the conserved cysteine through the conserved F or W.

V,J,CDR3
TRBV27,TRBJ2-7,CASRLGAALEQYF
TRBV9,TRBJ2-3,CASSARSWGQNTQYF
TRBV3-1/TRBV3-2,TRBJ2-7,CASRLARGTGPPPSGRAPYEQYF
TRBV7-2,TRBJ2-3,CASKRDRATDTQYF
TRBV4-3,TRBJ2-1,CASSGPGEDNEQFF
TRBV18,TRBJ2-7,CASSRLTGGGVGEQYF
TRBV7-2,TRBJ2-7,CASSLASLTSGRSYEQYF
TRBV5-1,TRBJ1-1,CASSIKGVNTEAFF
TRBV6-5,TRBJ1-1,CASCFGGYGITEAFF
TRBV19,TRBJ1-5,CASSIAGRQPQHF
TRBV6-5,TRBJ1-1,CVSRDRGLREAFF
TRBV19,TRBJ2-3,CASSTWSADTQYF
TRBV18,TRBJ1-1,CASSPTPNTEAFF
TRBV11-3,TRBJ2-7,CASSLGRGEQYF